This T cell receptor beta chain came from a study of T cells after yellow fever vaccination. Findings and caveats of the study: Subsequent booster samples again held most clones from primary vaccination (96% CD4, 88% CD8).

Remarks on this clonotype: The antigen is not known.

Each CDR3 protein is one row after TCRdb ran MiXCR on the 5' RACE reads. Among just under 600,000 distinct CDR3 sequences listed, about 13% were seen once. V gave up 9 bases and J gave up 8 bases, with 19 bases separating them. The CDR3 loop spans 13 amino acids. Germline assignment: CDR1 LNHDA and CDR2 SQIVND (reference sequence). This chain uses TRBV19 with TRBJ1-2; D is possibly TRBD1 (5 bases). The source of this sequence is a young man who received the YFV17D yellow fever vaccine. The material sequenced was PBMCs, taken on the day of the yellow fever booster vaccination. CDR3 in amino acids: CARWGRTRVGYTF. CDR3 DNA sequence: TGTGCCAGATGGGGGAGGACCCGAGTCGGCTACACCTTC.